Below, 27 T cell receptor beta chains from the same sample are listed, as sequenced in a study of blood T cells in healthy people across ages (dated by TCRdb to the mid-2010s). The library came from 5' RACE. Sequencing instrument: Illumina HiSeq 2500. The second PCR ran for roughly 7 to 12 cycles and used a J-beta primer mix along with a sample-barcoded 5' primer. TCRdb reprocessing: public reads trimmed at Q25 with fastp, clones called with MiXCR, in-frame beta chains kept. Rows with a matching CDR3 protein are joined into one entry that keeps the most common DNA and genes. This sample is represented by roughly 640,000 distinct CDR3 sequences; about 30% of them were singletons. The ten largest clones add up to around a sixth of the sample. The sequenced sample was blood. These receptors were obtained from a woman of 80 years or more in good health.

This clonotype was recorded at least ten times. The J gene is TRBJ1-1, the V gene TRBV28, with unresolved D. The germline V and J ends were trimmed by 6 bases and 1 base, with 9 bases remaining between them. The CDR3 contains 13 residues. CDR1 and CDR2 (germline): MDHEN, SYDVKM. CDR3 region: CASSLSANTEAFF. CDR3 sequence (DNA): TGTGCCAGCAGCCTTTCCGCGAACACTGAAGCTTTCTTT.

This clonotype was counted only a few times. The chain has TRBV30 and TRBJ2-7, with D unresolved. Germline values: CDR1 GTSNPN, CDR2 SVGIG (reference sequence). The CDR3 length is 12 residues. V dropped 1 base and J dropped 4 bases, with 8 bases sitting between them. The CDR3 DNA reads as TGTGCCTGGAGTGATACGGAGTACGAGCAGTACTTC. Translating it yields CAWSDTEYEQYF.

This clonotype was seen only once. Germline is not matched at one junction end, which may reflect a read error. The CDR3: CGVGQDRVDGYTF. The CDR3 nucleotides are TGCGGCGTTGGACAGGACAGGGTGGATGGCTACACCTTC. V is TRBV29-1 and J is TRBJ1-2, with 8 bases that match TRBD1. The V gene's germline CDR1 is SQVTM and CDR2 ANQGSEA. This CDR3 has 13 amino acids.

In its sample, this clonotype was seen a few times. The CDR3 coding sequence is TGCAGTGCGCGGGTCAGCGGGGGTTTAGATACGCAGTATTTT. Translation gives CSARVSGGLDTQYF. The chain joins TRBV20-1 to TRBJ2-3, with TRBD2 matching 8 bases. Per the germline V gene, CDR1 is DFQATT and CDR2 is SNEGSKA (reference sequence). The CDR3 covers 14 residues. J gave up 5 bases and V 6 bases, and 10 bases lay outside the gene matches.

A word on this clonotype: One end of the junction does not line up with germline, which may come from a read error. CDR3 amino acids: CASFPGQGQGFTF. DNA for the CDR3: TGTGCCAGCTTCCCGGGACAGGGGCAAGGCTTCACCTTC. The gene calls are TRBV18 and TRBJ1-2; 10 bases agree with TRBD1. The CDR3 consists of 13 residues. Per the germline V gene, CDR1 is KGHSH and CDR2 is LQKENI.

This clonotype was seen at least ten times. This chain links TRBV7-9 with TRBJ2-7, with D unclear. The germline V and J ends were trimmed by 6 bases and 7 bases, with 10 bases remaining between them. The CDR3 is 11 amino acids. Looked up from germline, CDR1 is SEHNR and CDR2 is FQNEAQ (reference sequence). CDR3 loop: CASRLEGEQYF. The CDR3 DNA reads TGTGCCAGCAGGCTGGAAGGAGAGCAGTACTTC.

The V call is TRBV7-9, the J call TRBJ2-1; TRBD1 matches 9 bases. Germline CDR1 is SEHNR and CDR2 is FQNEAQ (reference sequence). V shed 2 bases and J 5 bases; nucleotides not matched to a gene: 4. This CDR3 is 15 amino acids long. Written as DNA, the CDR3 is TGTGCCAGCAGCTTAAGACAGGGGGGTGACAATGAGCAGTTCTTC. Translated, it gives CASSLRQGGDNEQFF.

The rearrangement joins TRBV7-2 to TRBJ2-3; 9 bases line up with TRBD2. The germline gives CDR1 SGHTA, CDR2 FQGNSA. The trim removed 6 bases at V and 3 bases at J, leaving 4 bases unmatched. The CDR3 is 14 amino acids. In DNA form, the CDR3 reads TGTGCCAGCAGGTCGCGGGGGGGAACAGATACGCAGTATTTT. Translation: CASRSRGGTDTQYF. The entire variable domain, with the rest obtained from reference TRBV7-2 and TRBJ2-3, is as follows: GAGVSQSPSNKVTEKGKDVELRCDPISGHTALYWYRQSLGQGLEFLIYFQGNSAPDKSGLPSDRFSAERTGGSVSTLTIQRTQQEDSAVYLCASRSRGGTDTQYFGPGTRLTVL.

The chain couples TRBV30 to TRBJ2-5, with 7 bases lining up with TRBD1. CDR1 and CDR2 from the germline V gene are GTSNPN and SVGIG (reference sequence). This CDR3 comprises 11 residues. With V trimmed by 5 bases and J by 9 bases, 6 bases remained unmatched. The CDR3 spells CAWEQGFAQYF. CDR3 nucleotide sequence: TGTGCCTGGGAACAGGGGTTCGCCCAGTACTTC.

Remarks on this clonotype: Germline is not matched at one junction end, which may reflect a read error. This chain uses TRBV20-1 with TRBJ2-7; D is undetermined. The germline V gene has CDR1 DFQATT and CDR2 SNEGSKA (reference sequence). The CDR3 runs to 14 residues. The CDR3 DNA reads TGCAGTGTTAGAGGCCCTGGCGGCTCCTACGAGCAGTACTTC. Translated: CSVRGPGGSYEQYF.

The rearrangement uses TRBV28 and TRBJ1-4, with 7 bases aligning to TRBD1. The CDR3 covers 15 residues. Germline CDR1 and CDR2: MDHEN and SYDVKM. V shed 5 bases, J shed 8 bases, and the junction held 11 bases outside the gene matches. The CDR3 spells CASSRCGTAEEKLFF. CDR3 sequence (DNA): TGTGCCAGCAGTCGCTGCGGGACAGCGGAGGAAAAACTGTTTTTT.

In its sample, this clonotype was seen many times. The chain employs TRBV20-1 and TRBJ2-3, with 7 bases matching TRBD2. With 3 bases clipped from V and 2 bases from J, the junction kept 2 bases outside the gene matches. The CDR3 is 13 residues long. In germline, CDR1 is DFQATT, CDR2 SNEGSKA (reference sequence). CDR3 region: CSASGGYTDTQYF. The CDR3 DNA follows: TGCAGTGCTAGCGGGGGGTACACAGATACGCAGTATTTT.

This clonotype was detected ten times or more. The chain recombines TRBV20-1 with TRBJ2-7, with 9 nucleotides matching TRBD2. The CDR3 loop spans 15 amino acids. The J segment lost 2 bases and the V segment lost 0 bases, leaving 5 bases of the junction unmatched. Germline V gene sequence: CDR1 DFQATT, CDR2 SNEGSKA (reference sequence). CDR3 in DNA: TGCAGTGCTAGAGATTGGGCGGGAGGGACCTACGAGCAGTACTTC. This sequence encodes CSARDWAGGTYEQYF.

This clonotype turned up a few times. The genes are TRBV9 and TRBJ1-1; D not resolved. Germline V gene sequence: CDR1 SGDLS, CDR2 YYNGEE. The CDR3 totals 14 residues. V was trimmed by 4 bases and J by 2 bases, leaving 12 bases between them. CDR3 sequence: CASSSLRENTEAFF. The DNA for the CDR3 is TGTGCCAGCAGCTCACTCCGGGAAAACACTGAAGCTTTCTTT.

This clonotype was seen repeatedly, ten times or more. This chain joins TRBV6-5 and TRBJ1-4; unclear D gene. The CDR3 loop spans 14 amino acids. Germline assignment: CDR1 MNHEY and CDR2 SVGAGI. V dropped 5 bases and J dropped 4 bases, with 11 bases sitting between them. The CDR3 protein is CASSKTVDNEKLFF. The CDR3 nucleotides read TGTGCCAGCAGTAAGACTGTTGATAATGAAAAACTGTTTTTT.

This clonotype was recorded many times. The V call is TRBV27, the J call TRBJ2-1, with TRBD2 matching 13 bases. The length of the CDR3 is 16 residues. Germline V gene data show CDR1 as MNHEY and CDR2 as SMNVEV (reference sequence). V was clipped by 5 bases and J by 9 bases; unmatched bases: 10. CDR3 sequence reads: CASSQRLAGGRGEQFF. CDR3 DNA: TGTGCCAGCAGTCAACGACTAGCGGGGGGCCGCGGTGAGCAGTTCTTC.

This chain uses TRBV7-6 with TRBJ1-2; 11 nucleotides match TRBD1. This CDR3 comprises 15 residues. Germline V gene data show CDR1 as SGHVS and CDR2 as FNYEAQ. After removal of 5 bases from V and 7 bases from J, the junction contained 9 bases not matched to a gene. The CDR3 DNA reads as TGTGCCAGCAGCCGATGGACAGGGGGCATCTGTGGCTACACCTTC. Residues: CASSRWTGGICGYTF.

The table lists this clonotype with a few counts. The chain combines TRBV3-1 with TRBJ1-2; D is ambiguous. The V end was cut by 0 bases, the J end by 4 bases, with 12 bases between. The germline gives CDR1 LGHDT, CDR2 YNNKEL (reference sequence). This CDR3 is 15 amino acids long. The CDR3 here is CASSQDQMGGYGYTF. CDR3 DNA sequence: TGTGCCAGCAGCCAAGATCAGATGGGTGGCTATGGCTACACCTTC. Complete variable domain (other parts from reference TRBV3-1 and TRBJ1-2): DTAVSQTPKYLVTQMGNDKSIKCEQNLGHDTMYWYKQDSKKFLKIMFSYNNKELIINETVPNRFSPKSPDKAHLNLHINSLELGDSAVYFCASSQDQMGGYGYTFGSGTRLTVV.

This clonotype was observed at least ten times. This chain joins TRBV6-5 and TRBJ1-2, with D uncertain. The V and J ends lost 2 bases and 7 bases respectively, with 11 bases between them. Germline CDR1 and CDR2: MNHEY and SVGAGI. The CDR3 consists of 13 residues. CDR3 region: CASSYGFGGGYTF. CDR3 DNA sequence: TGTGCCAGCAGTTACGGTTTCGGAGGTGGCTACACCTTC.

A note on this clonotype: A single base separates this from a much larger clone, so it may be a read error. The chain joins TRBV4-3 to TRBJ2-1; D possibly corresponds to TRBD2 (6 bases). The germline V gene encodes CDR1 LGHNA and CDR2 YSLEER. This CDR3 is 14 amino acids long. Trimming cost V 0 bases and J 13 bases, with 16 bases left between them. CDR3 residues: CASSQDGGEETQFF. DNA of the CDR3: TGCGCCAGCAGCCAAGATGGCGGGGAAGAGACCCAGTTCTTC.

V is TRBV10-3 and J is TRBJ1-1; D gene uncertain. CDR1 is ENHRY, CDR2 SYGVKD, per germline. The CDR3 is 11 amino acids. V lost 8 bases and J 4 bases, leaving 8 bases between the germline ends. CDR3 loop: CAIRGVTEAFF. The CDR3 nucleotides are TGTGCCATCCGGGGTGTCACTGAAGCTTTCTTT.

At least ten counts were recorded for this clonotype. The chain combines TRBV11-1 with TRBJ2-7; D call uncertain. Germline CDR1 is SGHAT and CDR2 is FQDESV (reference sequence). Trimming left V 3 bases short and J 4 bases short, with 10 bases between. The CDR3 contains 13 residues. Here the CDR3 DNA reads TGTGCCAGCAGCTTGTCGGAAGCATACGAGCAGTACTTC. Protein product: CASSLSEAYEQYF.

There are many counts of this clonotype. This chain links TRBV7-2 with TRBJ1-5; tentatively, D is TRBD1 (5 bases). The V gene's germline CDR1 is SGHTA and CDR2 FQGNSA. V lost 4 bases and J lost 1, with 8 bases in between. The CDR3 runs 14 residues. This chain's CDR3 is CASSSRQSNQPQHF. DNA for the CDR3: TGTGCCAGCAGCTCCCGACAGAGCAATCAGCCCCAGCATTTT.

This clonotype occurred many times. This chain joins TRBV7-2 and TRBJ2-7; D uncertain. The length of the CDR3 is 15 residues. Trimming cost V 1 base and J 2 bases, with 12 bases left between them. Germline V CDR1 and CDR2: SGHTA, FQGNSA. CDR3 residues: CASSLEGFGTYEQYF. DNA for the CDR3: TGTGCCAGCAGCTTAGAAGGGTTTGGGACCTACGAGCAGTACTTC.

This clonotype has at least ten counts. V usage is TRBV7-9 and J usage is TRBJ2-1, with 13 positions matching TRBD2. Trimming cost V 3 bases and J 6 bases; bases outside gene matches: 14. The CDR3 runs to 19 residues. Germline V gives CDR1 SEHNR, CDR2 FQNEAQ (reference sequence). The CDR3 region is CASSFRTSGGAFFRNEQFF. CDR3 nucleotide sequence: TGTGCCAGCAGCTTTAGGACTAGCGGGGGAGCCTTCTTTCGCAATGAGCAGTTCTTC.

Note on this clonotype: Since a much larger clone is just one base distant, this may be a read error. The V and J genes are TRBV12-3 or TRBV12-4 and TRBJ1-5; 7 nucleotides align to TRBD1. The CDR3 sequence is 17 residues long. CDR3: CASGFRGDFYSNQPQHF. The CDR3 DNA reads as TGTGCCAGCGGTTTCAGGGGGGACTTTTATAGCAATCAGCCCCAGCATTTT.

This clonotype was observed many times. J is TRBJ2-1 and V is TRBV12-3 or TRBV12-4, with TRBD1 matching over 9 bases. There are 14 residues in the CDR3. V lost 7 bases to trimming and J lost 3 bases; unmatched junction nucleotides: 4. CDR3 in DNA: TGTGCCAGCACCCCGGGACAGGGCTACAATGAGCAGTTCTTC. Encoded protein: CASTPGQGYNEQFF.